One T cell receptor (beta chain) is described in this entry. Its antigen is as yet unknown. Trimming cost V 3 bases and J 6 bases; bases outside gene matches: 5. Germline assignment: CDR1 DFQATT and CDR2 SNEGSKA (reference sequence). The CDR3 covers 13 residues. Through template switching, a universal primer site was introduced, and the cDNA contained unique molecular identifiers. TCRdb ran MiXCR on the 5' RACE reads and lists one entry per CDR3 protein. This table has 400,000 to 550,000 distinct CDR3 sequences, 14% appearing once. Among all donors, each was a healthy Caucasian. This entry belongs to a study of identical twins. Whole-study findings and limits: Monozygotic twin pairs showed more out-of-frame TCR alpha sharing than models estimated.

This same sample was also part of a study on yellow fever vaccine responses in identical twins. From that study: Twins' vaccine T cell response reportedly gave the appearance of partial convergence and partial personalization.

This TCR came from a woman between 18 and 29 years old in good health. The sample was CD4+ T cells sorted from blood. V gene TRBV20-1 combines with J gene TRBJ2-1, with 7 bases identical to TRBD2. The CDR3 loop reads CSASSGRSNEQFF. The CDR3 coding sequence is TGCAGTGCTAGTTCCGGGAGGAGCAATGAGCAGTTCTTC.